A selection of T cell receptor beta chains follows, all from one sample in a study of cytomegalovirus exposure and HLA in healthy donors. Measured with immunoSEQ multiplex PCR; TCRdb has only the in-frame clones, and not every one. The sample lists roughly 240,000 clones; about 80% were seen once. Sequenced: PBMCs. All receptors come from a woman aged 40-49 years in good health and CMV-seropositive. The conserved cysteine and the conserved F or W are not part of the CDR3 here. A D gene is named only where the DNA matches it firmly.

d_gene: -; v_gene: TRBV7-9; CDR3aa: ASSLVGSQAPLH
d_gene: -; v_gene: TRBV14; CDR3aa: ASSLMNTGELF
d_gene: TRBD1; v_gene: TRBV7-9; CDR3aa: ASSLAGQNGELF
d_gene: -; v_gene: TRBV4-1; CDR3aa: ASSQDEGGRVTQY
d_gene: -; v_gene: TRBV7-2; CDR3aa: ASSFTRDQETQY
d_gene: -; v_gene: TRBV19; CDR3aa: ASSIGAAITEAF
d_gene: TRBD2; v_gene: TRBV11-3; CDR3aa: ASGLSGIYNEQF
d_gene: TRBD2; v_gene: TRBV7-2; CDR3aa: ASRRTSGGSGEQY
d_gene: TRBD2; v_gene: TRBV6-6; CDR3aa: ASSRSGGRYNEQF
d_gene: -; v_gene: TRBV19; CDR3aa: ASSSPGHVGTEAF
d_gene: TRBD1; v_gene: TRBV30; CDR3aa: AWRTGQYNSPLH
d_gene: -; v_gene: TRBV11-2; CDR3aa: ASSLVVRAGYEQY
d_gene: TRBD2; v_gene: TRBV7-3; CDR3aa: ASSLSPGGVDNEQF
d_gene: TRBD1; v_gene: TRBV4-3; CDR3aa: ASSQRQGAGNTEAF
d_gene: -; v_gene: TRBV2; CDR3aa: ASSARHSTHEQY
d_gene: -; v_gene: TRBV7-9; CDR3aa: ASSPSGGFNSPLH
d_gene: -; v_gene: TRBV28; CDR3aa: AAAGIYGYT
d_gene: -; v_gene: TRBV5-6; CDR3aa: ASSNSAQGGTIY
d_gene: -; v_gene: TRBV28; CDR3aa: ASSLWRSGSTDTQY
d_gene: TRBD1; v_gene: TRBV19; CDR3aa: ASSIAGRGFYEQY
d_gene: -; v_gene: TRBV5-4; CDR3aa: ASSLAAREETQY
d_gene: TRBD1; v_gene: TRBV10-3; CDR3aa: AISGDRVHGYT
d_gene: TRBD1; v_gene: TRBV2; CDR3aa: ASSPQGWHEQF
d_gene: -; v_gene: TRBV5-1; CDR3aa: ASSLEDRVTDYGYT
d_gene: -; v_gene: TRBV19; CDR3aa: ASSTLYGYT
d_gene: -; v_gene: TRBV11-2; CDR3aa: ASSPRPTGAYEQY
d_gene: -; v_gene: TRBV9; CDR3aa: ASSLTTFPYEQY
d_gene: TRBD2; v_gene: TRBV10-1; CDR3aa: ASGLAGGHDEQF
d_gene: TRBD2; v_gene: TRBV2; CDR3aa: ASISRLAGKTGF
d_gene: TRBD1; v_gene: TRBV18; CDR3aa: ASSPGQGAAEAF
d_gene: TRBD1; v_gene: TRBV12-5; CDR3aa: ASGLTLQGYPEAF
d_gene: TRBD1; v_gene: TRBV14; CDR3aa: ASSRRTGSSYNEQF
d_gene: TRBD2; v_gene: TRBV19; CDR3aa: ASSQNGGVAAEQY
d_gene: -; v_gene: TRBV6-6; CDR3aa: ASSGRTDMNTEAF
d_gene: -; v_gene: TRBV7-2; CDR3aa: ASSPSSNRDSNQPQH
d_gene: -; v_gene: TRBV6-5; CDR3aa: ASSSPGSGNTEAF
d_gene: -; v_gene: TRBV5-4; CDR3aa: ASGPTGKGSNEQF
d_gene: TRBD1; v_gene: TRBV5-4; CDR3aa: ASSPGQGYNEQF
d_gene: TRBD2; v_gene: TRBV11-3; CDR3aa: ASSLDERRASGRAGELF
d_gene: TRBD2; v_gene: TRBV18; CDR3aa: ASSPPGLAGVETQY
d_gene: TRBD2; v_gene: TRBV5-1; CDR3aa: ASSLVGLDQETQY
d_gene: TRBD1; v_gene: TRBV6-6; CDR3aa: ASTRQGANQPQH
d_gene: -; v_gene: TRBV9; CDR3aa: ASSAGGIMNTEAF
d_gene: TRBD2; v_gene: TRBV7-6; CDR3aa: ASSFGLAYNEQF
d_gene: TRBD1; v_gene: TRBV6-1; CDR3aa: ASSEGTGGSPLH